This TCR beta chain emerged from a study of OX40 agonist ivuxolimab in advanced cancers. Study-level background: Clinicians treated patients with ivuxolimab, an agonistic anti-OX40 (CD134) antibody.

This CDR3 is 15 amino acids long. The V and J ends lost 3 bases and 4 bases respectively, with 12 bases between them. In germline, CDR1 is LNHDA, CDR2 SQIVND (reference sequence). Peripheral blood came from all dose cohorts at three timepoints. TCRdb keeps only in-frame clones here, not all; method: immunoSEQ multiplex PCR. The data show about 58,000 clones, 70% to 90% seen once. The V call is TRBV19, the J call TRBJ2-2; maybe TRBD1 (7 bases). Sequenced here: CD4+ or CD8+ T cells sorted from blood, sampled in a trial of the OX40 agonist ivuxolimab. This sequence was found in an adult with an advanced solid tumor such as melanoma, head and neck, liver or kidney cancer. Written as DNA, the CDR3 is TGTGCCAGTAGTATTGGGCAGGGGGGCACCGGGGAGCTGTTTTTT. Its translation is CASSIGQGGTGELFF.